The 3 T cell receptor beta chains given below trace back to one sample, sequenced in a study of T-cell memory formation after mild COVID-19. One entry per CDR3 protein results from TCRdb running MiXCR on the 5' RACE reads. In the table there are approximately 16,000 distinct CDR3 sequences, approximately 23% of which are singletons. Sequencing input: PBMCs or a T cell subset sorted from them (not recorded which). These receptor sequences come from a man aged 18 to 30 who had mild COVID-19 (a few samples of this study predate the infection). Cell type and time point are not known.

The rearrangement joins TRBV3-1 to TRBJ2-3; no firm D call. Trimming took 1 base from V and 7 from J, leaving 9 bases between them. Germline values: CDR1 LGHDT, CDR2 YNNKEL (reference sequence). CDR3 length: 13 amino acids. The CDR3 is CASSQVPLHTQYF. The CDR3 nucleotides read TGTGCCAGCAGCCAAGTCCCTCTACATACGCAGTATTTT.

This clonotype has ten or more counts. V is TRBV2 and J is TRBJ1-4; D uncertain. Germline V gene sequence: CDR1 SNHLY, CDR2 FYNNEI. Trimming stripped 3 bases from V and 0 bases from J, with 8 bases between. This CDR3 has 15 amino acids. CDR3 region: CASSDDMATNEKLFF. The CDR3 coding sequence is TGTGCCAGCAGTGATGACATGGCAACTAATGAAAAACTGTTTTTT. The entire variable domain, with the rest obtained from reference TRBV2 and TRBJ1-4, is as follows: EPEVTQTPSHQVTQMGQEVILRCVPISNHLYFYWYRQILGQKVEFLVSFYNNEISEKSEIFDDQFSVERPDGSNFTLKIRSTKLEDSAMYFCASSDDMATNEKLFFGSGTQLSVL.

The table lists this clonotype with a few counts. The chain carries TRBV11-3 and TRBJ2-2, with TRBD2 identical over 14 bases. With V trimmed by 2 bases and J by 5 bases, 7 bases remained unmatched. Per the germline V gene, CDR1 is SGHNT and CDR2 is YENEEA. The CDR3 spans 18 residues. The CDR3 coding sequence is TGTGCCAGCAGCTTAAGTCCCGGACTAGCGGGGGGAACCGGGGAGCTGTTTTTT. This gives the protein CASSLSPGLAGGTGELFF.